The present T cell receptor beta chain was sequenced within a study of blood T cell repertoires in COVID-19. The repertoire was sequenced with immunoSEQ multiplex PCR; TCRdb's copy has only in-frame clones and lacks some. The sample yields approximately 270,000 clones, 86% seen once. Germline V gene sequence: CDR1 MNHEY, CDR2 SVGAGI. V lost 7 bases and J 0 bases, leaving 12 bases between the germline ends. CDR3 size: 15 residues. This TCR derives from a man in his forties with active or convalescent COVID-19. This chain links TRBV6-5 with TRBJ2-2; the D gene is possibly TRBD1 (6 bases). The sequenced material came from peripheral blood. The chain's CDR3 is CASKLQGSNTGELFF. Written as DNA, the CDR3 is TGTGCCAGCAAACTACAGGGTTCGAACACCGGGGAGCTGTTTTTT.